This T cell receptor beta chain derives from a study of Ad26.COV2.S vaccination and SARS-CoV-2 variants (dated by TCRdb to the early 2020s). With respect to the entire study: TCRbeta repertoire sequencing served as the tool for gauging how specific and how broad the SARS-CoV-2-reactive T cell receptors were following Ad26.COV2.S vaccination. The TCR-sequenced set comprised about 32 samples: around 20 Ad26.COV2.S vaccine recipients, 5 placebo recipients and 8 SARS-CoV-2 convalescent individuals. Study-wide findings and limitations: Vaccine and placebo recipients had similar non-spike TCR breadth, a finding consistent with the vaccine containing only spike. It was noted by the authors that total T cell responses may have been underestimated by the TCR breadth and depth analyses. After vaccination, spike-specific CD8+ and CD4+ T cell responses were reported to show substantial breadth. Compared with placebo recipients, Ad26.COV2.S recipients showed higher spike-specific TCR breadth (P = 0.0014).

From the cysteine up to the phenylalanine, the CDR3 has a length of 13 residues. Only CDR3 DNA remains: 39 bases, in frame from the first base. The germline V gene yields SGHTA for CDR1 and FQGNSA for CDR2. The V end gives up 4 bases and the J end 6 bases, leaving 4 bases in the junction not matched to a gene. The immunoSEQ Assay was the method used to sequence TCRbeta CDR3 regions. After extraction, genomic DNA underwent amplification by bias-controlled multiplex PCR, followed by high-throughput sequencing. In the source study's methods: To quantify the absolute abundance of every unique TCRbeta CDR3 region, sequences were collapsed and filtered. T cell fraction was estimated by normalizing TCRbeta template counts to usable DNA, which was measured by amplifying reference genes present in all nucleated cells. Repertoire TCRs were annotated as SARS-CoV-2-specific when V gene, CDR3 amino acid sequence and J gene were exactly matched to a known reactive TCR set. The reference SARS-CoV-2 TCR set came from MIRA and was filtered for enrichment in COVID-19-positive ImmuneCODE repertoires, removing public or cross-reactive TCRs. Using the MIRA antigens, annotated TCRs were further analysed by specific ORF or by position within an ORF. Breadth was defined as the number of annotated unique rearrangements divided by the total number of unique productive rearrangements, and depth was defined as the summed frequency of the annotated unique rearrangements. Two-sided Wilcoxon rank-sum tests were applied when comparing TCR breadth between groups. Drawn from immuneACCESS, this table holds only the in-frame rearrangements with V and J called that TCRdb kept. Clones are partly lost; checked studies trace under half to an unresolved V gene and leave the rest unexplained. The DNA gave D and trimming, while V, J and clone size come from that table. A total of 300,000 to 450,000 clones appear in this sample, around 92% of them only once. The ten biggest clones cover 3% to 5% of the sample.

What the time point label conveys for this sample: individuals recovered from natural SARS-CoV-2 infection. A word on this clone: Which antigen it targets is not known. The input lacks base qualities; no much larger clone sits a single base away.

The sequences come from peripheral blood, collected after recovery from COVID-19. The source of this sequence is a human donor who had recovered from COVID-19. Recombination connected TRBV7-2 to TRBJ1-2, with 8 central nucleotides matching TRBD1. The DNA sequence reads TGTGCCAGCAGCTCCAGGGGGCCCCATGGCTACACCTTC. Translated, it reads CASSSRGPHGYTF.